The entry below gives a single T cell receptor beta chain sequence along with its context. Its antigen is not identified. The junction had 4 bases not matched to a gene; V was cut back by 6 bases and J by 5 bases. This CDR3 region has 14 residues. The sample originates from a study of blood T cells in healthy people across ages. General study points: For the donors, CMV status was unknown and possibly confounded expanded clonotype changes. While age rose, TCR beta diversity per million T cells dropped in a roughly linear way.

The study drew donors from healthy Caucasian individuals in Russia aged roughly 6 to 90. Extraction of total RNA produced a minimum of 5 micrograms from each sample. With a J-beta primer mix and a sample-barcoded 5' primer, a second PCR ran about 7 to 12 cycles. Using its own MiXCR run on the 5' RACE reads, TCRdb lists one record per CDR3 protein. The sample holds roughly 1,300,000 distinct CDR3 sequences, roughly 60% seen once. This chain joins TRBV12-3 or TRBV12-4 and TRBJ2-5; the match to TRBD1 covers 12 bases. Sequenced input: blood. The clonotype was recovered from a man younger than 30 in good health. The CDR3 region is CASRGQGATETQYF. The CDR3 coding sequence is TGTGCCAGCAGGGGACAGGGGGCTACGGAGACCCAGTACTTC.